Shown below are 17 T cell receptor beta chains from a single sample sequenced in a study of metastatic and nonmetastatic thyroid tumors. Patients had received no treatment of any kind before thyroid surgery. TCRdb re-called clones via MiXCR from the PCR reads. The repertoire consists of about 40,000 clones, with about 10% occurring once and the leading ten covering approximately 24%. The material sequenced was blood. The receptor source for this set is a female donor with papillary thyroid cancer or a benign thyroid nodule (not recorded which). Some clones in this sample may be carry-over from other donors' samples.

Ten or more counts support this clone. V is TRBV28 and J is TRBJ2-1; D is possibly TRBD1 (6 bases). This CDR3 has 16 amino acids. V shed 5 bases and J shed 2 bases, with 16 bases lying between them. Germline lookup yields CDR1 MDHEN and CDR2 SYDVKM. Written as DNA, the CDR3 is TGTGCCAGCAGTGAAAGGAGAGGGGACACCTACAATGAGCAGTTCTTC. This encodes CASSERRGDTYNEQFF. Combining the CDR3 with reference TRBV28 and TRBJ2-1 gives the whole variable domain DVKVTQSSRYLVKRTGEKVFLECVQDMDHENMFWYRQDPGLGLRLIYFSYDVKMKEKGDIPEGYSVSREKKERFSLILESASTNQTSMYLCASSERRGDTYNEQFFGPGTRLTVL.

The chain uses TRBV2 and TRBJ2-1; 10 bases are a match to TRBD2. The CDR3 is 16 residues long. CDR1 and CDR2 (germline): SNHLY, FYNNEI. Trimming removed 6 bases from V and 4 bases from J; junction bases left unmatched: 9. The CDR3 region is CASSPSGTSAYNEQFF. As DNA, the CDR3 is TGTGCCAGCAGCCCCTCCGGGACTAGCGCGTACAATGAGCAGTTCTTC. Looking up the rest from reference TRBV2 and TRBJ2-1 gives the full variable domain: EPEVTQTPSHQVTQMGQEVILRCVPISNHLYFYWYRQILGQKVEFLVSFYNNEISEKSEIFDDQFSVERPDGSNFTLKIRSTKLEDSAMYFCASSPSGTSAYNEQFFGPGTRLTVL.

Ten or more counts support this clone. The chain couples TRBV12-5 to TRBJ2-3; TRBD2 agrees at 8 bases. Germline loops: CDR1 LGHNT, CDR2 FRNRAP. This CDR3 region has 16 residues. The V gene end was trimmed by 1 base and the J gene end by 1 base; junction bases not matched to a gene: 4. The CDR3 nucleotides read TGTGCTAGTGGTTTGGCCGAAGCGGGAGGCACAGATACGCAGTATTTT. Amino acid sequence: CASGLAEAGGTDTQYF.

This clone was observed many times. The chain recombines TRBV28 with TRBJ1-6; weak D call: TRBD1 (6 bases). The CDR3 sequence is 17 residues long. Germline V gene data show CDR1 as MDHEN and CDR2 as SYDVKM. With 6 bases removed from V and 0 bases from J, the gap between germline ends came to 15 bases. The CDR3 coding sequence is TGTGCCAGCAGCCACGGGGGGGGCTTCTCCTATAATTCACCCCTCCACTTT. The encoded protein is CASSHGGGFSYNSPLHF.

At least ten counts were recorded for this clone. A much larger clone differs from this one at a single base, so this may be a read error. The CDR3 reads CAIGGDKYNERFF. DNA of the CDR3: TGTGCCATCGGTGGGGACAAATACAATGAGCGGTTCTTC. The chain has TRBV10-3 and TRBJ2-1; D might be TRBD1 (6 bases). Germline V CDR1 and CDR2: ENHRY, SYGVKD. CDR3 length equals 13 residues.

This clone was recorded many times. Other DNA sequences in the sample encode the same CDR3. The chain uses TRBV5-1 and TRBJ2-1; D not certain. Trimming removed 0 bases at V and 0 bases at J, with 7 bases between. The CDR3 covers 15 residues. Germline V gives CDR1 SGHRS, CDR2 YFSETQ. The CDR3 DNA reads as TGCGCCAGCAGCTTGGCGATTAGCTCCTACAATGAGCAGTTCTTC. Its protein is CASSLAISSYNEQFF.

As to this clone: A read error is possible here, since a much larger clone lies one base away. The gene calls are TRBV6-5 and TRBJ2-3, with 9 bases that match TRBD2. The CDR3 is made up of 14 amino acids. CDR1 and CDR2 from the germline V gene are MNHEY and SVGAGI. CDR3 sequence: CASSSGTSTNTQYF. CDR3 in DNA: TGTGCCAGCAGTTCGGGGACTAGCACAAATACGCAGTATTTT.

At least ten counts were recorded for this clone. The V gene is TRBV12-3 or TRBV12-4, the J gene TRBJ1-5; D is uncertain. CDR3 length equals 13 residues. Trimming removed 6 bases at V and 5 bases at J, with 11 bases between. The CDR3 spells CASSLRKDQPQHF. In nucleotides, the CDR3 is TGTGCCAGCAGCTTACGGAAGGATCAGCCCCAGCATTTT.

The V and J genes are TRBV2 and TRBJ2-7, with 8 bases matching TRBD1. J gave up 3 bases and V 8 bases, and 9 bases lay outside the gene matches. The CDR3 loop spans 14 amino acids. Germline CDR1 SNHLY, CDR2 FYNNEI. CDR3 bases: TGTGCCAGCCTAGGGGACGACAGGGGCTACGAGCAGTACTTC. Its translation is CASLGDDRGYEQYF.

This clone was seen many times. The V call is TRBV12-3 or TRBV12-4, the J call TRBJ2-2; 7 bases line up with TRBD1. V lost 6 bases, J lost 1 base, and 5 bases stayed unmatched. This CDR3 is built from 15 residues. DNA for the CDR3: TGTGCCAGCAGCATAGACAGGGTGAACACCGGGGAGCTGTTTTTT. It specifies CASSIDRVNTGELFF.

Points on this clone: A clone one base away is much larger, so this may be a read error. Additional DNA sequences in this sample encode the identical CDR3. V usage is TRBV30 and J usage is TRBJ2-3; 9 bases align to TRBD2. CDR3 size: 16 residues. V lost 6 bases, J lost 7 bases, and 17 bases stayed unmatched. Germline V lookup: CDR1 GTSNPN, CDR2 SVGIG (reference sequence). The DNA of the CDR3 is TGTGCCTGCAGAACTAGCGGGCGGGAGGTCTGGTATACGCAGTATTTT. Translation: CACRTSGREVWYTQYF.

This clone was counted ten times or more. The rearrangement uses TRBV10-1 and TRBJ2-7; D remains ambiguous. V lost 0 bases and J lost 2, with 8 bases in between. The CDR3 length is 14 residues. CDR1 is WNHNN and CDR2 is SYGVQD in the germline V gene (reference sequence). The CDR3 loop is CASSESVTAYEQYF. As DNA, the CDR3 is TGCGCCAGCAGTGAGTCGGTCACAGCCTACGAGCAGTACTTC.

This clone has ten or more counts. The chain is built from TRBV24-1 and TRBJ2-5; D might be TRBD2 (6 bases). The V end lost 2 bases, the J end lost 4 bases, and 10 bases lay between the germline ends. Germline CDR1 and CDR2: KGHDR and SFDVKD. This CDR3 has 14 residues. CDR3 amino acids: CATSDSSGGETQYF. CDR3 sequence (DNA): TGTGCCACCAGTGATTCATCCGGGGGAGAGACCCAGTACTTC.

The sample holds a few counts of this clone. The chain joins TRBV2 to TRBJ2-3; 14 bases fit TRBD2. Germline CDR1 is SNHLY and CDR2 is FYNNEI. This CDR3 is 16 amino acids long. V lost 6 bases to trimming and J lost 3 bases; unmatched junction nucleotides: 5. In nucleotides, the CDR3 is TGTGCCAGCAGGAAGGGACTAGCGGGAGAAACAGATACGCAGTATTTT. It codes for CASRKGLAGETDTQYF.

Turning to this clone: One junction end disagrees with the germline gene, perhaps due to a read error. The J gene is TRBJ2-7, the V gene TRBV30; D not resolved. Germline CDR1 GTSNPN, CDR2 SVGIG (reference sequence). The length of the CDR3 is 14 residues. CDR3 nucleotide sequence: TGTGCCTGGAGGCCGTCCGGGCCCTCCTACCAGCAGTACTTC. It specifies CAWRPSGPSYQQYF. Looking up the rest from reference TRBV30 and TRBJ2-7 gives the full variable domain: SQTIHQWPATLVQPVGSPLSLECTVEGTSNPNLYWYRQAAGRGLQLLFYSVGIGQISSEVPQNLSASRPQDRQFILSSKKLLLSDSGFYLCAWRPSGPSYQQYFGPGTRLTVT.

This clone showed up many times. This chain connects TRBV7-3 to TRBJ2-3, with 11 nucleotides matching TRBD2. This CDR3 is 15 amino acids long. Looked up from germline, CDR1 is SGHTA and CDR2 is FQGTGA. The ends lost 3 bases at V and 5 bases at J; junction bases unmatched: 4. The CDR3 DNA reads as TGTGCCAGCAGCTTGACTAGCGGGATAGAAGATACGCAGTATTTT. Encoded protein: CASSLTSGIEDTQYF.

This clone has at least ten counts. Other DNA sequences from this sample encode an identical CDR3 as well. This chain connects TRBV12-3 or TRBV12-4 to TRBJ2-2; D gene unclear. V dropped 4 bases and J dropped 4 bases, with 4 bases sitting between them. CDR3 length: 12 amino acids. CDR3 nucleotides: TGTGCCAGCAGTTCCTCCACCGGGGAGCTGTTTTTT. As protein: CASSSSTGELFF.